Listed below are T cell receptor beta chains from one sample, sequenced in a study of vaccination effects on CD4 cells after COVID-19. TCRdb keeps only in-frame clones here, not all; method: immunoSEQ multiplex PCR. Of approximately 37,000 clones in the sample, over 80% are singletons; the top ten hold nearly 3%. Antigens for these TCRs are unknown. This specimen consisted of CD4+ T cells from PBMCs cultured without peptide, obtained before COVID-19 vaccination. The receptor source for this set is a human donor who received a COVID-19 vaccine. The conserved cysteine and the conserved F or W are not part of the CDR3 here.

J gene: TRBJ2-3; V gene: TRBV13; CDR3 protein: ASSLVGRSTDTQY
J gene: TRBJ1-2; V gene: TRBV5-4; CDR3 protein: ASSLWDGRGYT
J gene: TRBJ2-2; V gene: TRBV18; CDR3 protein: ASSPGRVTGELF
J gene: TRBJ2-1; V gene: TRBV5-8; CDR3 protein: ASSFEVTYNEQF
J gene: TRBJ1-4; V gene: TRBV2; CDR3 protein: ASTLSAVGGRGKLF
J gene: TRBJ1-5; V gene: TRBV3-1/TRBV3-2; CDR3 protein: ASSQGGGWSQPQH
J gene: TRBJ1-6; V gene: TRBV19; CDR3 protein: ASSMPGVGSSPLH
J gene: TRBJ2-2; V gene: TRBV29-1; CDR3 protein: SVGADPRTGELF
J gene: TRBJ1-3; V gene: TRBV27; CDR3 protein: ASRFSSGNTIY
J gene: TRBJ2-1; V gene: TRBV25-1; CDR3 protein: ASSESSPGLAGHNEQF
J gene: TRBJ2-3; V gene: TRBV2; CDR3 protein: ASRIQTSTDTQY
J gene: TRBJ1-3; V gene: TRBV2; CDR3 protein: ASSTTGNTIY
J gene: TRBJ1-2; V gene: TRBV6-1; CDR3 protein: ASSEDYRGALSYGYT
J gene: TRBJ1-1; V gene: TRBV5-1; CDR3 protein: ASSPGDILRTEAF
J gene: TRBJ1-3; V gene: TRBV24-1; CDR3 protein: ATSDLRNTIY
J gene: TRBJ1-6; V gene: TRBV3-1/TRBV3-2; CDR3 protein: ASSPSHLGSPLH
J gene: TRBJ1-2; V gene: TRBV27; CDR3 protein: ASSPDRGLGYT
J gene: TRBJ1-2; V gene: TRBV24-1; CDR3 protein: ATSEGNYGYT
J gene: TRBJ2-4; V gene: TRBV10-2; CDR3 protein: ASKGSGNIQY
J gene: TRBJ1-2; V gene: TRBV24-1; CDR3 protein: ATSDSGTGNYGYT
J gene: TRBJ2-2; V gene: TRBV7-3; CDR3 protein: ASSADRNTGELF
J gene: TRBJ2-1; V gene: TRBV6-5; CDR3 protein: ASSSSNEQF
J gene: TRBJ1-5; V gene: TRBV12-3/TRBV12-4; CDR3 protein: ASRQTDGQPQH
J gene: TRBJ2-1; V gene: TRBV3-1/TRBV3-2; CDR3 protein: ASSQGTSGYVEQF
J gene: TRBJ2-1; V gene: TRBV14; CDR3 protein: ASSQDLGANNEQF
J gene: TRBJ2-5; V gene: TRBV3-1/TRBV3-2; CDR3 protein: ASTQTGLETQY
J gene: TRBJ1-3; V gene: TRBV5-1; CDR3 protein: ASSLSDVAVGNTIY
J gene: TRBJ1-2; V gene: TRBV20-1; CDR3 protein: SARSGEGYT
J gene: TRBJ1-2; V gene: TRBV4-1; CDR3 protein: ASSQRDRDYGYT
J gene: TRBJ1-5; V gene: TRBV6-5; CDR3 protein: ASSPRFVGNQPQH
J gene: TRBJ2-6; V gene: TRBV5-1; CDR3 protein: ASTLRGGWETGANVLT
J gene: TRBJ1-1; V gene: TRBV5-1; CDR3 protein: ASSLGDGTEAF
J gene: TRBJ2-5; V gene: TRBV4-1; CDR3 protein: ASSQDLAGEETQY
J gene: TRBJ2-3; V gene: TRBV6-5; CDR3 protein: ASRLGQGKDTQY
J gene: TRBJ2-1; V gene: TRBV4-1; CDR3 protein: ASSQVTANPKNEQF
J gene: TRBJ2-2; V gene: TRBV19; CDR3 protein: ASRTADTNTGELF
J gene: TRBJ2-1; V gene: TRBV2; CDR3 protein: ASDQGGRVGEQF
J gene: TRBJ1-1; V gene: TRBV10-3; CDR3 protein: AISFEGHPNTEAF
J gene: TRBJ1-2; V gene: TRBV2; CDR3 protein: ARSRDRSYGYT
J gene: TRBJ2-5; V gene: TRBV18; CDR3 protein: ASSPSTAQETQY
J gene: TRBJ1-2; V gene: TRBV7-9; CDR3 protein: ASSLEAGDYGYT
J gene: TRBJ2-2; V gene: TRBV14; CDR3 protein: ASSRAGTWDPGELF
J gene: TRBJ1-2; V gene: TRBV3-1/TRBV3-2; CDR3 protein: ASSQFGGRGSDYGYT
J gene: TRBJ1-2; V gene: TRBV6-5; CDR3 protein: ASSRGGAEEYGYT
J gene: TRBJ1-1; V gene: TRBV19; CDR3 protein: ASRTGSTEAF
J gene: TRBJ1-6; V gene: TRBV18; CDR3 protein: ASSQRTPPTLH
J gene: TRBJ1-1; V gene: TRBV6-6; CDR3 protein: ASSPRGGSNTEAF
J gene: TRBJ2-5; V gene: TRBV5-1; CDR3 protein: ASSRRTGDFQETQY
J gene: TRBJ1-1; V gene: TRBV5-1; CDR3 protein: ASSLGGGTTGDTEAF
J gene: TRBJ2-5; V gene: TRBV5-1; CDR3 protein: ASSLMDSQETQY
J gene: TRBJ2-1; V gene: TRBV7-2; CDR3 protein: ASSLAFSTIEQF
J gene: TRBJ2-5; V gene: TRBV6-6; CDR3 protein: ASSYGGVRQETQY
J gene: TRBJ2-6; V gene: TRBV18; CDR3 protein: ASSPNSGANVLT